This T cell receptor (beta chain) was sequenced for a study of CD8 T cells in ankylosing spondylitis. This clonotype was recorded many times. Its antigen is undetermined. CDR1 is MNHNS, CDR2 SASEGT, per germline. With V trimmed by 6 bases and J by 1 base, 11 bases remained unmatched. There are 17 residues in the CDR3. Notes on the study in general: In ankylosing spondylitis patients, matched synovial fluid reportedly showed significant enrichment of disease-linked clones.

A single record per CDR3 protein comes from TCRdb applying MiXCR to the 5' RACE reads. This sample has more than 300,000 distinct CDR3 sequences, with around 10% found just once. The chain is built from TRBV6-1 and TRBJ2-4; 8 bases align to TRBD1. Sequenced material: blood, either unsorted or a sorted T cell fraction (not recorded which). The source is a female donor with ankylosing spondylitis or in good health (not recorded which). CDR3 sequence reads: CASSPVQGDGAKNIQYF. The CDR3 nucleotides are TGTGCCAGCAGCCCCGTACAGGGGGACGGGGCCAAAAACATTCAGTACTTC.